This T cell receptor (beta chain) was recorded in a study of blood T cell repertoires in COVID-19. Study context: Samples came from the United States, Italy and Spain, spanning acute and convalescent COVID-19.

Recruited during active infection, patients (from Seattle) were subsequently followed longitudinally. J gave up 4 bases and V 8 bases, and 4 bases lay outside the gene matches. CDR3 length: 14 amino acids. Germline CDR1 and CDR2: SNHLY and FYNNEI. Profiled with immunoSEQ multiplex PCR; TCRdb holds only in-frame clones, not every one. The sample lists roughly 160,000 clones; around four fifths were seen once. The receptor was derived from a woman at least 80 years old with COVID-19, enrolled during active disease. Material for sequencing was peripheral blood. The V and J genes are TRBV2 and TRBJ2-2; TRBD2 aligns across 10 bases. The CDR3: CASAGLAATGELFF. The DNA of the CDR3 is TGTGCCAGCGCAGGACTAGCGGCCACCGGGGAGCTGTTTTTT.